The clone carrying this T cell receptor (beta chain) was counted once. Sequencing relied on a cDNA template that was reverse transcribed from extracted RNA. The table came from immunoSEQ multiplex PCR; TCRdb's copy has only in-frame clones and leaves some out. The sample shows roughly 140,000 clones, less than 75% of them seen only once. CDR1 is MGHRA and CDR2 is YSYEKL in the germline V gene. The CDR3 contains 15 residues. V lost 0 bases and J lost 8, with 14 bases in between. This entry comes from a study of CD8+ T cells in alopecia areata. What was sequenced was CD8+ T cells sorted from blood. The V and J genes are TRBV4-1 and TRBJ2-1; D possibly corresponds to TRBD1 (5 bases). The source is a human donor in good health. CDR3 loop: CASSQESRVTDEQFF. The CDR3 nucleotides are TGCGCCAGCAGCCAAGAATCCAGGGTTACTGATGAGCAGTTCTTC.